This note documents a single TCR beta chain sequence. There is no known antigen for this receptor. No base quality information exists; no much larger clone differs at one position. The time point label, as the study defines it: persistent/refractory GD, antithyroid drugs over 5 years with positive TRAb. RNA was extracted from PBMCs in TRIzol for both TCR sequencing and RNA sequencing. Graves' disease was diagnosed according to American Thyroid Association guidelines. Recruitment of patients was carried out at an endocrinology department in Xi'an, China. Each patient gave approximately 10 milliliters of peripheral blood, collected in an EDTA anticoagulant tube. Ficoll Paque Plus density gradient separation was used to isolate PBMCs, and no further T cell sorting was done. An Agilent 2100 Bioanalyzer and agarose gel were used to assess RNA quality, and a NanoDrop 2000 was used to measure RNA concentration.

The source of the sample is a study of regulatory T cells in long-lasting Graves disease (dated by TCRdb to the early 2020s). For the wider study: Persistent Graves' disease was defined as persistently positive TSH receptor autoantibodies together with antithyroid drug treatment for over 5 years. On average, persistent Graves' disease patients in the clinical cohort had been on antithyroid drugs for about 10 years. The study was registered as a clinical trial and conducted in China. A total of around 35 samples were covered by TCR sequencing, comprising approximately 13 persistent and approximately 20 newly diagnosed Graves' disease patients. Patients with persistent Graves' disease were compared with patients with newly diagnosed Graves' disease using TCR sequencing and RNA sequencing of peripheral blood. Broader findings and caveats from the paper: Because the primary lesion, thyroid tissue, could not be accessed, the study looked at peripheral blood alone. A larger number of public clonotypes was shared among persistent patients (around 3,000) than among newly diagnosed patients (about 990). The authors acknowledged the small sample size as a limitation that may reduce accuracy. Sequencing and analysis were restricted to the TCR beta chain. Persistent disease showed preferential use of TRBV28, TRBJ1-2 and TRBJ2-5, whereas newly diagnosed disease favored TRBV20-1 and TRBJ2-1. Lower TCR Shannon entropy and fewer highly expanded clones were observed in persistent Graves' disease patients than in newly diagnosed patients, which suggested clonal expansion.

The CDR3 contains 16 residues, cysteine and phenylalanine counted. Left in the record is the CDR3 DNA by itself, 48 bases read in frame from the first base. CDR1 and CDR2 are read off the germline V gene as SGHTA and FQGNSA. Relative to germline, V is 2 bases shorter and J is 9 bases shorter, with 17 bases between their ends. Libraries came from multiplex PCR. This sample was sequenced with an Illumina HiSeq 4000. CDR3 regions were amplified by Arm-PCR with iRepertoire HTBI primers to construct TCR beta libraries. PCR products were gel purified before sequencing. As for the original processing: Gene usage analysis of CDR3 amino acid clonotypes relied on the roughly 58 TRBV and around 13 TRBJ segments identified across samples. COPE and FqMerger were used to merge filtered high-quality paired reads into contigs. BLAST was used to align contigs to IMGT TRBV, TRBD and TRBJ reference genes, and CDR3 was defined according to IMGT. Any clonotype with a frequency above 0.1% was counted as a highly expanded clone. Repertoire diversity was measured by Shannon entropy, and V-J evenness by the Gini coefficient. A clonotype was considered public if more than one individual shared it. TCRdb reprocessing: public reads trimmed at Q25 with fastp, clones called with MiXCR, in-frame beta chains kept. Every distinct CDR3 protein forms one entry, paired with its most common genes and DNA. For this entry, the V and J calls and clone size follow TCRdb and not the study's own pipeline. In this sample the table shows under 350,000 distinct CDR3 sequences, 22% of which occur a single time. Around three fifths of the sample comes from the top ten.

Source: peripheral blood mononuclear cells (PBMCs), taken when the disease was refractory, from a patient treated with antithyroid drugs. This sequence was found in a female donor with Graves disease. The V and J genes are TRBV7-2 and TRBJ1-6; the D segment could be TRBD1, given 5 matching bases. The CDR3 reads CASSLIQGFSSSPLHF. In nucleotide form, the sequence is TGTGCCAGCAGCTTAATCCAGGGTTTCTCTTCTTCACCCCTCCACTTT. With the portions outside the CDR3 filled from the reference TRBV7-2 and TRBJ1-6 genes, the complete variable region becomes GAGVSQSPSNKVTEKGKDVELRCDPISGHTALYWYRQSLGQGLEFLIYFQGNSAPDKSGLPSDRFSAERTGGSVSTLTIQRTQQEDSAVYLCASSLIQGFSSSPLHFGNGTRLTVT.